Listed below are T cell receptor beta chains from one sample, sequenced in a study of cytomegalovirus exposure and HLA in healthy donors. Repertoires were generated with immunoSEQ multiplex PCR, while TCRdb's copy carries only in-frame clones and drops some. Of about 130,000 clones listed, 65% to 90% are singletons. Material: PBMCs. The receptor source for this set is a man younger than 35 in good health and CMV-seronegative. Both conserved end residues are part of each CDR3. Fields, in order: D gene, V gene, clone size, J gene, CDR3 protein, CDR3 DNA. A D gene is named only where the DNA matches it firmly. Part of the rows lack a size; the others show once, few, many or a class for expanded clones.

D: -
V: TRBV5-1
size: -
J: TRBJ1-2
CDR3: CASSLAGGINYGYTF
DNA: TGCGCCAGCAGCTTGGCTGGGGGGATTAACTATGGCTACACCTTC

D: -
V: TRBV5-6
size: once
J: TRBJ2-1
CDR3: CASSYLRGSSYNEQFF
DNA: TGTGCCAGCAGCTACCTTCGGGGGAGCTCCTACAATGAGCAGTTCTTC

D: -
V: TRBV25-1
size: -
J: TRBJ1-3
CDR3: CASRPRRDKSSGNTIYF
DNA: TGTGCCAGCAGACCTCGCCGGGACAAGAGCTCTGGAAACACCATATATTTT

D: -
V: TRBV7-8
size: few
J: TRBJ1-6
CDR3: CASSLYPRSDSPLHF
DNA: TGTGCCAGCAGTTTATACCCCCGGTCGGATTCACCCCTCCACTTT

D: TRBD1
V: TRBV6-6
size: -
J: TRBJ2-1
CDR3: CASIPDRASYNEQFF
DNA: TGTGCCAGCATTCCCGACAGGGCCTCCTACAATGAGCAGTTCTTC

D: -
V: TRBV6-5
size: -
J: TRBJ1-1
CDR3: CASSYAQGMNTEAFF
DNA: TGTGCCAGCAGTTACGCGCAGGGTATGAACACTGAAGCTTTCTTT

D: TRBD2
V: TRBV4-3
size: -
J: TRBJ2-5
CDR3: CASSQDPGLAETQYF
DNA: TGCGCCAGCAGCCAAGACCCGGGACTAGCAGAGACCCAGTACTTC

D: TRBD2
V: TRBV9
size: -
J: TRBJ2-1
CDR3: CASSVDWRGVTIF
DNA: TGTGCCAGCAGCGTAGATTGGCGGGGGGTCACGATCTTC

D: -
V: TRBV4-1
size: once
J: TRBJ1-2
CDR3: CASSQGQGPSGYTF
DNA: TGCGCCAGCAGCCAAGGTCAGGGGCCTAGTGGCTACACCTTC

D: -
V: TRBV5-4
size: -
J: TRBJ1-2
CDR3: CASSLAGSVASYGYTF
DNA: TGTGCCAGCAGCTTGGCCGGCAGCGTTGCCTCCTATGGCTACACCTTC

D: TRBD1
V: TRBV6-5
size: -
J: TRBJ1-2
CDR3: CASSRGGAVYGYTF
DNA: TGTGCCAGCAGTCGAGGGGGCGCCGTATATGGCTACACCTTC